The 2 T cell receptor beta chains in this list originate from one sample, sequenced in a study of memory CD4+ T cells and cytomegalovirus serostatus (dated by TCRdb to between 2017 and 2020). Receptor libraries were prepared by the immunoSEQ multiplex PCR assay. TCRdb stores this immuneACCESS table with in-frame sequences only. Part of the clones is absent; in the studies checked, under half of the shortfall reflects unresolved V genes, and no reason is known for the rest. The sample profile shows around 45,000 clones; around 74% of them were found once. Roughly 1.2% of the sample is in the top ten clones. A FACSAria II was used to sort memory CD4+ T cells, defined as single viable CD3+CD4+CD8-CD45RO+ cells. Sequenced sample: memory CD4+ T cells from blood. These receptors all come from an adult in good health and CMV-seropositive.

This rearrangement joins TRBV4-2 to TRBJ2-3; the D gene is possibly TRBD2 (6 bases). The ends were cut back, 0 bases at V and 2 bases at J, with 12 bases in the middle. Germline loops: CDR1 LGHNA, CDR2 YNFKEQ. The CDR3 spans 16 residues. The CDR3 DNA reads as TGTGCCAGCAGCCAAGAAGGAGGGTCTGTCACAGATACGCAGTATTTT. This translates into CASSQEGGSVTDTQYF.

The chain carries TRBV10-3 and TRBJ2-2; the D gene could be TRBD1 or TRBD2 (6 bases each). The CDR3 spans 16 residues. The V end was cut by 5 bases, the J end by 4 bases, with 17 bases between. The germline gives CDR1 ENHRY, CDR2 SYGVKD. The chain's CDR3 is CAISPPGGESTGELFF. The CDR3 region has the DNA TGTGCCATCAGTCCACCCGGGGGCGAGAGCACCGGGGAGCTGTTTTTT.